This entry describes one TCR beta chain. This clonotype was detected many times. The antigen it binds to is not known. The input lacks base qualities; no much larger clone sits a single base away. The sample comes from a study of identical twins (dated by TCRdb to about 2016). Background for the entire study: The study deep-sequenced TCR alpha and beta repertoires from monozygotic twins, unrelated adults of various ages and cord blood to test whether fetal clonotypes persist. Replicate twin experiments were performed at different times using different library preparation protocols to rule out contamination.

What the research found in general, with its limitations: In monozygotic twins, recombination models systematically underestimated out-of-frame TCR alpha sharing, but the models matched the sharing seen between unrelated individuals. Out-of-frame TCR alpha sequences shared between twins showed an excess of low generation-probability sequences compared with coincidental sharing between unrelated individuals. Because the same donors could not be followed over many years, the conclusions depended on cross-sectional statistical analysis. Invariant T cells such as MAIT and iNKT could partly confound zero-insertion analyses, though diverse VJ usage argued against this for most clonotypes. Fewer insertions were carried by abundant cord blood beta clonotypes, a similar but weaker trend appeared in young adult naive repertoires, and no such trend appeared in memory repertoires. A weaker excess of twin sharing was found in beta out-of-frame sequences because the signal-to-noise ratio was lowered by fewer shared sequences.

Counted from cysteine to phenylalanine, this CDR3 has 14 amino acids. The read is trimmed to its CDR3 DNA, 42 bases read in frame from base 1. Trimming accounts for 5 bases at V and 3 bases at J, while the number of junction bases matched to no gene is 6. Library preparation employed 5' RACE. These reads were obtained on an Illumina HiSeq 2000. Template switching introduced a universal primer binding site; the final cDNA contained a unique molecular identifier, enabling accurate counting of TCR cDNA molecules. Specific primers in the conserved constant-segment region were used to synthesize first-strand cDNA for TCR alpha and beta chains. Each cDNA library was double barcoded, with a SMART-Mk sample barcode plus Illumina barcodes, to control for contamination. TruSeq adapter sequences along with Illumina sample barcodes were introduced in two successive PCR steps. Sequencing of the TCR alpha and beta cDNA libraries was done on the Illumina HiSeq platform using custom primers. As for how the authors treated the data: Raw reads were processed with MiGEC to extract unique molecular identifiers, and MiXCR was used to determine CDR3 positions. Recombination models were inferred per individual with the repgenHMM and IGoR tools using an EM algorithm. The analysis of shared clonotypes was done with the tcR package in R, with sharing normalized by the product of cloneset sizes. To study raw recombination free of thymic and clonal selection effects, out-of-frame nonproductive sequences were analyzed. The public sequencing data were trimmed at Q25 with fastp and processed into clonotypes with MiXCR by TCRdb, which kept only in-frame beta chains. CDR3 protein duplicates are merged, each entry listing the most common genes and DNA. For this entry, the V and J calls and clone size follow TCRdb and not the study's own pipeline. The sample yields 500,000 to 600,000 distinct CDR3 sequences; less than 25% were counted once. The ten largest clones take up around 0.9% of the sample.

All donors were healthy Caucasians. Three pairs of female monozygotic twins, all aged about 18 to 29 years, made up the twin cohort. Positive isolation kits from Invitrogen were used to isolate CD4+ and CD8+ T cell populations. The same data also contributed to another study, on T cells expressing NK-cell markers. The second study also describes: Seven to nine donors provided sorted CD3+CD56+NKG2C+, CD3+CD56+NKG2C- and CD3+CD56-NKG2C+ T-cell subsets, whose TCR beta-chain repertoires were profiled. Among the eight sequenced donors, only one was HCMV-seronegative, while the other seven were HCMV-seropositive. To restrict sorting to alphabetaTCR-expressing T cells, an anti-gammadeltaTCR antibody was added in several experiments. In roughly 6 donors, the dominant CD3+CD56+NKG2C+ clonotypes ranked among the top 10 CD8+ clonotypes, making up about 1.0-7.5% of CD8+ T cells. Those dominant clonotypes were again the most abundant among CD3+CD56-NKG2C+ cells in a few donors, at about 25-60.1%. Whether the expanded NKG2C-expressing T cell clones were specific for HCMV antigens remained unclear. The eight sequenced donors were randomly selected healthy volunteers, three men and five women. To determine HCMV serostatus, a commercial ELISA kit was used to detect HCMV-specific IgG in serum. MIGEC was used to demultiplex reads and group reads by UMI, and MiTCR was used to assemble and quantify clonotypes. To remove erroneous sequences, TCR cDNA sequences were retained only when supported by two or more reads. The tcR package was used for downstream repertoire analysis, with clonotypes matched between fractions based on CDR3 nucleotide sequence plus V segment. VDJmatch was used to annotate antigen specificity against VDJdb, with one amino acid substitution in CDR3 permitted.

This chain joins TRBV12-3 or TRBV12-4 to TRBJ2-7; TRBD1 agrees with 8 junctional bases. The receptor comes from a woman aged 18-29 years in good health. Source material: CD4+ T cells sorted from blood. This receptor has the CDR3 CASSPDRGSYEQYF. The nucleotide sequence is TGTGCCAGCAGTCCAGACAGGGGTAGCTACGAGCAGTACTTC.